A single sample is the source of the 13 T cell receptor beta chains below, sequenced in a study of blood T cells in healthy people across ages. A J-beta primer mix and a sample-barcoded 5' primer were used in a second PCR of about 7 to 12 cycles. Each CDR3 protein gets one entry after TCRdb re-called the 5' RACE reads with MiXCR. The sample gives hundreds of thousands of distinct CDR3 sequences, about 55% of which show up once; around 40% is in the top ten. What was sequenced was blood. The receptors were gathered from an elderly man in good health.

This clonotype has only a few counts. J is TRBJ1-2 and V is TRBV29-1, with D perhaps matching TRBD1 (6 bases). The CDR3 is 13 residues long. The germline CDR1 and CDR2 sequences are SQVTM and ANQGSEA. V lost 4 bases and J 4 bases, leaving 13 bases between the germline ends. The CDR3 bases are TGCAGCGTTGGGTCGGGGGGGCTCTATGGCTACACCTTC. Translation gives CSVGSGGLYGYTF.

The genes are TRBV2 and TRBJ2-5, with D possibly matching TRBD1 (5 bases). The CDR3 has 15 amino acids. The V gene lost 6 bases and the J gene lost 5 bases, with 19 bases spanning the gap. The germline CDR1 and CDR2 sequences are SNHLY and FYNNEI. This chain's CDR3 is CASSNLDNPNETQYF. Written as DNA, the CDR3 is TGTGCCAGCAGCAATCTGGACAACCCGAATGAGACCCAGTACTTC.

This CDR3 is CASNTPNREQYF. The CDR3 DNA is TGTGCCAGCAACACACCAAATCGCGAGCAGTACTTC. The rearrangement uses TRBV28 and TRBJ2-7; the D is unclear. The length of the CDR3 is 12 residues. Germline V gene lookup returns CDR1 MDHEN and CDR2 SYDVKM. Trimming shortened V by 7 bases and J by 6 bases, and 13 bases separated the two germline ends. The entire variable domain, with the rest obtained from reference TRBV28 and TRBJ2-7, is as follows: DVKVTQSSRYLVKRTGEKVFLECVQDMDHENMFWYRQDPGLGLRLIYFSYDVKMKEKGDIPEGYSVSREKKERFSLILESASTNQTSMYLCASNTPNREQYFGPGTRLTVT.

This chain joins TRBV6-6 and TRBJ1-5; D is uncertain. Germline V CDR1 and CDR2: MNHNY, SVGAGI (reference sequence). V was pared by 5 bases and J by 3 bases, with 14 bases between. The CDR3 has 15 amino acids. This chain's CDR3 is CASSRSQGPNQPQHF. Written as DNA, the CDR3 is TGTGCCAGCAGTCGATCCCAAGGGCCCAATCAGCCCCAGCATTTT.

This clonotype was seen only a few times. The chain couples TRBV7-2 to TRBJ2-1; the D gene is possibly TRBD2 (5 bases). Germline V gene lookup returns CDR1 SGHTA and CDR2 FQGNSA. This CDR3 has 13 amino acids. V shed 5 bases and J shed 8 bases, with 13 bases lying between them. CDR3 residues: CASSPHQRDEQFF. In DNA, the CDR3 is TGTGCCAGCAGCCCCCACCAGAGGGATGAGCAGTTCTTC.

The CDR3 loop is CASSQKTKTFTEAFF. Written as DNA, the CDR3 is TGTGCCAGCAGTCAAAAAACGAAGACGTTCACTGAAGCTTTCTTT. The chain has TRBV7-2 and TRBJ1-1; D gene unclear. There are 15 residues in the CDR3. V was trimmed by 6 bases and J by 4 bases, leaving 18 bases between them. CDR1 SGHTA and CDR2 FQGNSA come from the germline V gene.

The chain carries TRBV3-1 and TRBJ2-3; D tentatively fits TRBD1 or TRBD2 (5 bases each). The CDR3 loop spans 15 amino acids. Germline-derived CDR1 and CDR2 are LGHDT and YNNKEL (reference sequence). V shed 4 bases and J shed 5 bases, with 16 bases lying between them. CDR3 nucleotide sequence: TGTGCCAGCAGCCCCGAGGGTTTCAGGGTAGATACGCAGTATTTT. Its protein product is CASSPEGFRVDTQYF.

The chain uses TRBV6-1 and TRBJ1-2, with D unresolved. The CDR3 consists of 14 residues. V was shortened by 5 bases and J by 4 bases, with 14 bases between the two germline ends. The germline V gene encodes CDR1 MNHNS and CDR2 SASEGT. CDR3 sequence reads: CASSSQDPSYGYTF. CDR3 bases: TGTGCCAGCAGTTCTCAGGACCCATCCTATGGCTACACCTTC.

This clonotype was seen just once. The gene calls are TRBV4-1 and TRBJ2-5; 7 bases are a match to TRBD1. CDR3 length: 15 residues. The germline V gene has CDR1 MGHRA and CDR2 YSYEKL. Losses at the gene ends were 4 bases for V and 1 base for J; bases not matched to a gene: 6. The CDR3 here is CASSLRQGSQETQYF. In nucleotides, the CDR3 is TGCGCCAGCAGCCTACGACAGGGCAGCCAAGAGACCCAGTACTTC.

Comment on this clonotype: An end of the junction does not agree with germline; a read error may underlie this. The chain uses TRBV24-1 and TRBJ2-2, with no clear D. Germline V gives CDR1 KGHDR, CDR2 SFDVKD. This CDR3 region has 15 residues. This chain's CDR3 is CASSDPGTDTGELFF. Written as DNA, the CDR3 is TGTGCCTCCAGTGATCCAGGAACTGACACCGGGGAGCTGTTTTTT.

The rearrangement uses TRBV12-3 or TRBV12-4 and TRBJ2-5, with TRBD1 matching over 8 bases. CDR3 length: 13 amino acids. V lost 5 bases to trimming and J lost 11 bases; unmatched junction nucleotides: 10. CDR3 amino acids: CASSRTGTYRQYF. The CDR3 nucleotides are TGTGCCAGCAGTCGGACAGGGACCTATAGGCAGTACTTC.

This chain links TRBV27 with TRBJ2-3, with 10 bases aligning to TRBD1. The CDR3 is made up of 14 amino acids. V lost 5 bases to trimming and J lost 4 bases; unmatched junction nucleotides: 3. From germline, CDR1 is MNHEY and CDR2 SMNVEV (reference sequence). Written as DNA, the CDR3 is TGTGCCAGCAGTGACAGGGGGCAGGCAGATACGCAGTATTTT. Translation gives CASSDRGQADTQYF.

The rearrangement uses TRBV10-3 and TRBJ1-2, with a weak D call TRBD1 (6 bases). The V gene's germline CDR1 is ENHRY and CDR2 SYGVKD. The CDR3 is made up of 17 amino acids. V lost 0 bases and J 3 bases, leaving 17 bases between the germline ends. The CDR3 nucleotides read TGTGCCATCAGTGAGTCTCAGTTACCAGGGGACCACTATGGCTACACCTTC. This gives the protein CAISESQLPGDHYGYTF.